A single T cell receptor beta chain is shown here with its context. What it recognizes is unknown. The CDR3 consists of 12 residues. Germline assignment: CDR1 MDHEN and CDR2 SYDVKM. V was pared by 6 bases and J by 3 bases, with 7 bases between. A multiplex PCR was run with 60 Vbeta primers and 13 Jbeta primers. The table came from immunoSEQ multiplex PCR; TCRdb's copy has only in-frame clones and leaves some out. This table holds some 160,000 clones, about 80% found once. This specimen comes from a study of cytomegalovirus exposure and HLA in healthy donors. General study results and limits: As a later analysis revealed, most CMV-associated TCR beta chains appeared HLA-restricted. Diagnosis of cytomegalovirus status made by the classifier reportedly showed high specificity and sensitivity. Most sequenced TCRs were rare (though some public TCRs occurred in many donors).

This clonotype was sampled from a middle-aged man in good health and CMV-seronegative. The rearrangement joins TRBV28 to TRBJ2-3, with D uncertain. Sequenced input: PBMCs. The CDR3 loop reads CASRRLTDTQYF. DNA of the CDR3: TGTGCCAGCAGACGTCTAACAGATACGCAGTATTTT. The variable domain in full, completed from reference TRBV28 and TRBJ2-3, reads DVKVTQSSRYLVKRTGEKVFLECVQDMDHENMFWYRQDPGLGLRLIYFSYDVKMKEKGDIPEGYSVSREKKERFSLILESASTNQTSMYLCASRRLTDTQYFGPGTRLTVL.